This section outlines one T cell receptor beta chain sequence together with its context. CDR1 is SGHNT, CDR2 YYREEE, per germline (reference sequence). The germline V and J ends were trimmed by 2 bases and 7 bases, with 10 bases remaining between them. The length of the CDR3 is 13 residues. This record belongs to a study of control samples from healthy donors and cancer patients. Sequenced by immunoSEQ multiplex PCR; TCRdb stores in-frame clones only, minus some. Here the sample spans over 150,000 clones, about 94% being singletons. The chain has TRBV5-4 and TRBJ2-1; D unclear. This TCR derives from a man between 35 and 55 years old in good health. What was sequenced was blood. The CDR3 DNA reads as TGTGCCAGCAGCTTCCCTCCCGGGAATGAGCAGTTCTTC. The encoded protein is CASSFPPGNEQFF.